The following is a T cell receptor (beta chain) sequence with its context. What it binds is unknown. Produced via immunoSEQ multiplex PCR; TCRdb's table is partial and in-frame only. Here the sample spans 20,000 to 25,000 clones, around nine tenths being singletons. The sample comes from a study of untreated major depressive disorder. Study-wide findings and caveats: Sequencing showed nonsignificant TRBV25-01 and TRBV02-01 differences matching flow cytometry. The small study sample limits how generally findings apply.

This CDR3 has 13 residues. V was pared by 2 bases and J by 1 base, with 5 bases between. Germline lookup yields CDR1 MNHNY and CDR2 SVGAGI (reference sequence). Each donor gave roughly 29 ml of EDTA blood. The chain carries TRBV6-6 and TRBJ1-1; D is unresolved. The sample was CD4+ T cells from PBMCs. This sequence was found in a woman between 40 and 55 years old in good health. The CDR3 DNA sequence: TGTGCCAGCAGTTACGCGGGGAACACTGAAGCTTTCTTT. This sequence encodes CASSYAGNTEAFF.